This T cell receptor beta chain originates from a study of blood T cells in healthy people across ages. Whole-study findings and limits: There was a strong correlation between TCR beta diversity and naive T cell percentage. PBMCs were not sorted, which prevented a conclusive comparison of naive versus antigen-experienced cells. Per million T cells, TCR beta diversity dropped roughly linearly as age increased. Because donor CMV status was unknown, expanded clonotype changes were possibly confounded.

Between the trimmed V and J ends, which lost 3 bases and 11 bases, there was a span of 28 bases. The CDR3 is 16 residues long. Per the germline V gene, CDR1 is DFQATT and CDR2 is SNEGSKA (reference sequence). Worth noting for this clonotype: The antigen is undetermined.

A sample-barcoded 5' primer and a J-beta primer mix were used in a second PCR of roughly 7 to 11 cycles. TCRdb analysed the 5' RACE reads with MiXCR anew, one entry per CDR3 protein. The profile shows more than 700,000 distinct CDR3 sequences, about 53% of them singletons. The clonotype comes from a man of 80 years or more in good health. This chain links TRBV20-1 with TRBJ2-5; tentatively, D is TRBD2 (5 bases). The sample consisted of blood. The CDR3 DNA is TGCAGTGCTAGGGGGAGAAGGTCGATTACCATTGGGGAGCAGTACTTC. This sequence encodes CSARGRRSITIGEQYF.